This T cell receptor (beta chain) is from a study of beta chain features in type 1 diabetes. Findings and caveats of the study: Shortening that was moderate but significant affected the TCRB CDR3s of Type 1 diabetes patients in all four CD4+ subsets. The study found that naive, central memory and Treg TCRB repertoires appeared more similar in patients than in healthy donors.

Reverse transcribing all isolated RNA meant expressed TCRB transcripts were sequenced. Libraries were prepared by immunoSEQ multiplex PCR; TCRdb keeps only in-frame clonotypes and omits some of them. The sample has 160,000 or so clones, 7% to 9.5% seen once. The CDR3 consists of 14 residues. With V trimmed by 8 bases and J by 2 bases, 7 bases remained unmatched. CDR1 and CDR2 from the germline V gene are MRHNA and SNTAGT. Sampling consisted of one heparinised blood draw per donor, averaging around 110 mL. CD4+ naive, central memory, regulatory and stem cell-like memory subsets were isolated by sorting on CD45RO/CCR7/CD25/CD127/CD95/CD27. The authors obtained over 95% purity in all sorted populations. This clone was observed a few times. Its cognate antigen is unknown.

The TCR sequence derives from a woman aged 30 to 39 with type 1 diabetes. The chain carries TRBV6-4 and TRBJ1-2, with 8 positions matching TRBD1. The sequenced material came from central memory CD4+ T cells from blood. Written as DNA, the CDR3 is TGTGCCAGCCTGGACAGGGTGGAGAACTATGGCTACACCTTC. Its protein is CASLDRVENYGYTF.